In this sample, the clone carrying this TCR beta chain turned up a few times. CDR3 length equals 13 residues. The V gene lost 2 bases and the J gene lost 7 bases, with 11 bases spanning the gap. Preparation of the TCRbeta library was carried out with unique molecular identifiers. TCRdb processed the PCR reads anew with MiXCR; each CDR3 protein has one entry. The sample consists of just over 350,000 distinct CDR3 sequences, approximately 12% of them appearing once. The source of the sample is a study of T-cell reconstitution after alpha-beta-depleted transplantation in children. This sequence was found in a human donor who donated a stem cell graft to a child with Fanconi anemia. The input for sequencing was PBMCs, taken from the stem cell graft. The chain links TRBV12-3 or TRBV12-4 to TRBJ1-1, with D maybe TRBD1 (5 bases). CDR3 coding DNA: TGTGCCAGCAGTTTACGGGGGGACTTTGAAGCTTTCTTT. Protein sequence: CASSLRGDFEAFF.